The T cell receptor beta chain under discussion was sequenced for a study of post-analysis software for immune sequencing data. Across the whole study: Multiple sclerosis in the patients followed relapsing-remitting, secondary progressive and progressive-relapsing courses.

The study's findings and limits: Patients with multiple sclerosis recorded significantly lower normalized Chao1 diversity than controls, the study found. Samples sharing a preparation batch grouped tightly together when assessed by F measure.

Turning to this clonotype: What it binds is not known.

Tagging with unique molecular identifiers was a feature of the TCR beta cDNA libraries. From approximately 0.95 to 9.8 million T cells, 400,000 to 500,000 cDNA molecules were obtained. Using its own MiXCR run on the PCR reads, TCRdb lists one record per CDR3 protein. The table records about 540,000 distinct CDR3 sequences, approximately 34% of them present only once. This clonotype was obtained from a girl aged 2 to 17 with multiple sclerosis. Material: blood.

The CDR3 region has the DNA TGCGCCAGCAGCTTCAGCCCGGGACGGATCTCAGTCCCCACAGATACGCAGTATTTT. Protein product: CASSFSPGRISVPTDTQYF. J is TRBJ2-3 and V is TRBV5-1; possibly TRBD1 or TRBD2 for D (5 bases each). Looked up from germline, CDR1 is SGHRS and CDR2 is YFSETQ. CDR3 length: 19 residues. With 2 bases removed from V and 2 bases from J, the gap between germline ends came to 24 bases.